The rows below give T cell receptor beta chains drawn from one sample of a study of blood T cell repertoires in COVID-19. The repertoire was sequenced with immunoSEQ multiplex PCR; TCRdb's copy has only in-frame clones and lacks some. The sample has some 300,000 clones, about nine tenths seen once. Sequenced: PBMCs or T cells enriched from blood (not recorded which). The receptors derive from a woman in her forties or fifties who had been exposed to COVID-19. CDR3s include the opening cysteine and the closing phenylalanine or tryptophan. Each record gives: V gene, D gene, J gene, CDR3 protein. A D gene is named only where the DNA matches it firmly.

v_call: TRBV13
d_call: .
j_call: TRBJ2-2
cdr3_aa: CASSSGTPGELFF

v_call: TRBV4-2
d_call: .
j_call: TRBJ2-1
cdr3_aa: CASSLSSEPYNEQFF

v_call: TRBV30
d_call: TRBD1
j_call: TRBJ1-5
cdr3_aa: CAWETGGGQPQHF

v_call: TRBV7-9
d_call: TRBD1
j_call: TRBJ2-5
cdr3_aa: CASSPQGARETQYF

v_call: TRBV7-2
d_call: .
j_call: TRBJ2-7
cdr3_aa: CASSLDGGYEQYF

v_call: TRBV15
d_call: .
j_call: TRBJ2-1
cdr3_aa: CATSRGLSSYNEQFF

v_call: TRBV5-4
d_call: .
j_call: TRBJ1-6
cdr3_aa: CASSLNRDNSPLHF

v_call: TRBV30
d_call: .
j_call: TRBJ2-3
cdr3_aa: CAWSQGSGTDTQYF

v_call: TRBV30
d_call: TRBD2
j_call: TRBJ2-1
cdr3_aa: CAWSGGAGRDEQFF

v_call: TRBV19
d_call: .
j_call: TRBJ2-2
cdr3_aa: CASRKGSNTGELFF

v_call: TRBV4-1
d_call: TRBD1
j_call: TRBJ1-4
cdr3_aa: CASSQVRRRGLTNEKLFF

v_call: TRBV29-1
d_call: .
j_call: TRBJ1-4
cdr3_aa: CSVGGNKNEKLFF

v_call: TRBV5-4
d_call: .
j_call: TRBJ1-4
cdr3_aa: CASSLKGMGNEKLFF

v_call: TRBV19
d_call: TRBD1
j_call: TRBJ2-2
cdr3_aa: CASRGGTGDTGELFF

v_call: TRBV5-5
d_call: TRBD1
j_call: TRBJ2-7
cdr3_aa: CASSPRTGFANSYEQYF

v_call: TRBV5-4
d_call: TRBD1
j_call: TRBJ1-2
cdr3_aa: CASRQGQASYGYTF

v_call: TRBV30
d_call: TRBD1
j_call: TRBJ1-6
cdr3_aa: CALARKGALVGPLHF

v_call: TRBV28
d_call: .
j_call: TRBJ2-2
cdr3_aa: CASSLLGGINTGELFF

v_call: TRBV19
d_call: .
j_call: TRBJ1-6
cdr3_aa: CASSEVLRDNWANYNSPLHF

v_call: TRBV4-1
d_call: TRBD2
j_call: TRBJ2-3
cdr3_aa: CASRVSGGSGFGTDTQYF

v_call: TRBV20-1
d_call: TRBD1
j_call: TRBJ1-1
cdr3_aa: CSAGTVEAFF

v_call: TRBV28
d_call: .
j_call: TRBJ1-5
cdr3_aa: CASNLDRFNQPQHF

v_call: TRBV20-1
d_call: TRBD2
j_call: TRBJ2-1
cdr3_aa: CSASGLAGTIEQFF

v_call: TRBV28
d_call: .
j_call: TRBJ1-4
cdr3_aa: CASSPIPVKLFF

v_call: TRBV5-1
d_call: .
j_call: TRBJ2-7
cdr3_aa: CASSSYSGTHYEQYF

v_call: TRBV19
d_call: .
j_call: TRBJ2-1
cdr3_aa: CASSILAYNEQFF

v_call: TRBV3-1/TRBV3-2
d_call: TRBD1
j_call: TRBJ1-2
cdr3_aa: CASSQMDRALTSYGYTF

v_call: TRBV2
d_call: TRBD1
j_call: TRBJ1-5
cdr3_aa: CASSIGQGHQPQHF

v_call: TRBV5-1
d_call: TRBD1
j_call: TRBJ2-3
cdr3_aa: CASSFGQGSTDTQYF

v_call: TRBV27
d_call: TRBD1
j_call: TRBJ1-5
cdr3_aa: CASSPGTGVNQPQHF

v_call: TRBV4-1
d_call: .
j_call: TRBJ2-2
cdr3_aa: CASSQVGARRGNTGELFF

v_call: TRBV7-9
d_call: .
j_call: TRBJ2-1
cdr3_aa: CAHGAGRIDEQFF

v_call: TRBV10-3
d_call: .
j_call: TRBJ2-5
cdr3_aa: CAISGTKETQYF